The entry that follows covers one T cell receptor beta chain sequence. Which antigen it targets is not known. No much larger clone is present one base from it, and per-base qualities are unavailable. Enrolling through a virtual design, the prospective study's participants ranged in age from about 18 to 100 years and lived across roughly 23 United States geographic areas. In the prospective study, participants were assigned to cohorts based on the clinical history participants reported in a screening survey and a study questionnaire. Each participant in the prospective study had whole blood, serum and a nasopharyngeal or oropharyngeal swab collected by mobile phlebotomists. Over an approximately 2-month period, participants in the prospective study had the option of providing additional blood draws and questionnaires. Blood samples from the prospective study were shipped frozen or at room temperature prior to DNA extraction.

The data stem from a study of blood T cell repertoires in COVID-19 (dated by TCRdb to 2019 to 2021). With regard to the full study: The collaborator samples originated in the United States, Italy and Spain and spanned the acute and convalescent phases of COVID-19. Subjects who had been exposed to COVID-19, were actively infected with it, or had recovered from it provided the deeply sampled blood TCRbeta repertoires that made up the dataset. The material from the prospective study consisted of cDNA or gDNA derived from T cells, B-cell-depleted T cells, or PBMCs. Nearly every sample came with metadata listing a de-identified subject ID, COVID-19 status, age in years and sex. The samples were drawn from the first 160 participants of the ongoing ImmuneRACE study and from 1,254 subjects provided by 6 global collaborators. Where available, HLA class I and class II types were obtained from metadata supplied by the sample provider rather than from assay-based typing. The repertoires were made available in a free public database intended to serve as a resource for research on the immune response to SARS-CoV-2. What the research found in general, with its limitations: Clinical and demographic metadata were provided uncurated, with the amount varying by source and participant.

TCRbeta CDR3 regions were amplified from genomic DNA using the immunoSEQ Assay, a bias-controlled multiplex PCR. In the authors' own workflow: The number of nucleated cells in each sample was estimated by amplification of reference gene primers within the assay. To quantify the absolute abundance of each unique TCRbeta CDR3 rearrangement, sequence reads were collapsed and filtered. For each sample, productive Simpson clonality was calculated as the square root of Simpson's diversity index over productive rearrangements. TCRdb took this table from immuneACCESS and kept in-frame rearrangements with V and J called. Such tables lack part of the clones; where checked against another copy, unresolved V genes explain under half of the gap, and the rest is unexplained. The DNA was the basis for D and trimming; V, J and clone size are from that table. The sample data list some 260,000 clones, and about 81% of these were observed just once. The ten largest clones capture about 4% of the sample.

Including cysteine and phenylalanine, the CDR3 has 13 amino acids. Kept here is only the CDR3 DNA, which spans 39 bases and is read in frame from base 1. CDR1 WNHNN and CDR2 SYGVQD were looked up in the germline V gene (reference sequence). V is reduced by 5 bases and J by 6 bases, leaving a spacing of 11 bases between them. The receptor's source is a man between 25 and 39 years old with acute COVID-19. The chain joins TRBV10-1 to TRBJ1-5; TRBD1 might be the D gene, on 6 matching bases. The sequenced sample consisted of PBMCs or T cells enriched from blood (not recorded which). Read as DNA, the sequence is TGCGCCAGCAGTACCGGGACATCTCAGCCCCAGCATTTT. Its protein product is CASSTGTSQPQHF.